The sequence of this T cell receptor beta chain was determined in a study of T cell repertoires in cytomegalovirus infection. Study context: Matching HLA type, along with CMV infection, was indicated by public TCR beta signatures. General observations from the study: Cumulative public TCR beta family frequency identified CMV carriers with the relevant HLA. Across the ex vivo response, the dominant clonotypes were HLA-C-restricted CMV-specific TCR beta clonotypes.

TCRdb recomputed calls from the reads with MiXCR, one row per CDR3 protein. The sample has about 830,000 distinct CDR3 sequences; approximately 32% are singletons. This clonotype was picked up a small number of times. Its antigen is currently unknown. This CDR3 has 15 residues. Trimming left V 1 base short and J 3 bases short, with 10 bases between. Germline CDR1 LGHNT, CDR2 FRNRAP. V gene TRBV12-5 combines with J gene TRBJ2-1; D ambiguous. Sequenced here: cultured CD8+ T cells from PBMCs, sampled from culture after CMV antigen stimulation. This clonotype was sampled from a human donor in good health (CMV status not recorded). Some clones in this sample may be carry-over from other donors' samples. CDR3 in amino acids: CASGLGGRYYNEQFF. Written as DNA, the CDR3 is TGTGCTAGTGGTTTGGGCGGACGTTACTACAATGAGCAGTTCTTC.